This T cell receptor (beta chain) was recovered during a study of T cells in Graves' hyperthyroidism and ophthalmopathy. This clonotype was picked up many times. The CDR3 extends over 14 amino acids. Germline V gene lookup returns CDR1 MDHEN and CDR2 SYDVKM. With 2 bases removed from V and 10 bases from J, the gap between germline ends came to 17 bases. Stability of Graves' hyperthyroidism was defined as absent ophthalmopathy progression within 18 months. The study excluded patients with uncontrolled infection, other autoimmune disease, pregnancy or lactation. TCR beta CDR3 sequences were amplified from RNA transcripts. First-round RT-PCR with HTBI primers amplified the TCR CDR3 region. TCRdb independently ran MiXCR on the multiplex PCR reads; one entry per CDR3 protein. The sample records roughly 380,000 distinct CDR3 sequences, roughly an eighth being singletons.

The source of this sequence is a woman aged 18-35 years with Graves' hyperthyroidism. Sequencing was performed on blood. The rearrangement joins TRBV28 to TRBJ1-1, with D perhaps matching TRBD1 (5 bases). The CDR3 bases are TGTGCCAGCAGTTTAATTTCGGGGGTGAAGAGAGCTTTCTTT. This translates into CASSLISGVKRAFF.